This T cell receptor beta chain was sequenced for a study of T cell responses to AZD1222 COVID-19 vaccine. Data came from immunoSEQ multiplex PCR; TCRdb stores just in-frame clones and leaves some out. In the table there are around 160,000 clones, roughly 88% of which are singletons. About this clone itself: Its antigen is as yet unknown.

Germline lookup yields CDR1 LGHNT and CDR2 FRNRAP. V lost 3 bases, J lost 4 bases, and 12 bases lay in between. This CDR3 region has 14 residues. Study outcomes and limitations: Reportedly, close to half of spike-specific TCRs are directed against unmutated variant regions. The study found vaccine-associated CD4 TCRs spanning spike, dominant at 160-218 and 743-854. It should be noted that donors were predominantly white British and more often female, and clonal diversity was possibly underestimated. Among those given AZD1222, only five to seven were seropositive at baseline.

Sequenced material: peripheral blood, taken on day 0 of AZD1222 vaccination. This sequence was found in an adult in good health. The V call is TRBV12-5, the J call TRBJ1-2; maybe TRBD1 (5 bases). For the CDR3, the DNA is TGTGCTAGTGGTTTATGGGGCGCGGGCTATGGCTACACCTTC. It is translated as CASGLWGAGYGYTF.